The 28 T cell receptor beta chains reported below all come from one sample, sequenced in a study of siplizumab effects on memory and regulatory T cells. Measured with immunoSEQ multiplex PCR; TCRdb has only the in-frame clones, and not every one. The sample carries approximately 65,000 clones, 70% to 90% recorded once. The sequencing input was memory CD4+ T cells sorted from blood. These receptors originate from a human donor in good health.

In nucleotides, the CDR3 is TGCGCCAGCAGCCCGAGGGGACAGGGACTTGGCTACACCTTC. Translated: CASSPRGQGLGYTF. J is TRBJ1-2 and V is TRBV5-1, with 9 bases that match TRBD1. The CDR3 is made up of 14 amino acids. The germline V gene encodes CDR1 SGHRS and CDR2 YFSETQ. Germline trimming cut 4 bases from V and 7 bases from J; bases unmatched to any gene: 8.

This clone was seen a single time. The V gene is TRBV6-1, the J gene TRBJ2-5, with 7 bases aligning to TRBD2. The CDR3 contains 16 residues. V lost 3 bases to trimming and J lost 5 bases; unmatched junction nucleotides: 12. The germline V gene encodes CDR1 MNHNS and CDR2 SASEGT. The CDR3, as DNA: TGTGCCAGCAGTGACCATTCCGGGACTAACACCGAGACCCAGTACTTC. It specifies CASSDHSGTNTETQYF.

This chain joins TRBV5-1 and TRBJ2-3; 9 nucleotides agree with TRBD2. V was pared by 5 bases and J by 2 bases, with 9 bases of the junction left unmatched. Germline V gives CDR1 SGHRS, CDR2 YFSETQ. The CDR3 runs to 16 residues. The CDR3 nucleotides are TGCGCCAGCAGTTCAAACAGCGGGGGGATCACAGATACGCAGTATTTT. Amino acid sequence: CASSSNSGGITDTQYF.

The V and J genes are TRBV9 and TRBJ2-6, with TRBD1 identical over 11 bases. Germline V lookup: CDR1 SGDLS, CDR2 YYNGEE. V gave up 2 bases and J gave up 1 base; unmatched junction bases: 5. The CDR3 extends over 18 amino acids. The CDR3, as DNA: TGTGCCAGCAGCGTCCCGGGACAGGGGGTTTCTGGGGCCAACGTCCTGACTTTC. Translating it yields CASSVPGQGVSGANVLTF.

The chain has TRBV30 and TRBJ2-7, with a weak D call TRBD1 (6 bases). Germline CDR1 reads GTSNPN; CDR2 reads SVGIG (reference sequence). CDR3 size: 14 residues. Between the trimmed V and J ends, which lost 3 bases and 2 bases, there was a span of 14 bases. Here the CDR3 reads CAWSGDTGAYEQYF. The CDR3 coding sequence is TGTGCCTGGAGCGGGGACACCGGAGCCTACGAGCAGTACTTC.

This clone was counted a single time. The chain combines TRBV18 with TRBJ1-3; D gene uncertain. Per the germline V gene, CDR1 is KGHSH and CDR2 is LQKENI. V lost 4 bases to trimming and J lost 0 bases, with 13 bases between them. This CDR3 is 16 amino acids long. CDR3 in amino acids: CASSQSPPFSGNTIYF. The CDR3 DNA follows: TGTGCCAGCTCACAATCTCCGCCATTCTCTGGAAACACCATATATTTT. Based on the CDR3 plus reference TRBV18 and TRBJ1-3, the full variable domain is NAGVMQNPRHLVRRRGQEARLRCSPMKGHSHVYWYRQLPEEGLKFMVYLQKENIIDESGMPKERFSAEFPKEGPSILRIQQVVRGDSAAYFCASSQSPPFSGNTIYFGEGSWLTVV.

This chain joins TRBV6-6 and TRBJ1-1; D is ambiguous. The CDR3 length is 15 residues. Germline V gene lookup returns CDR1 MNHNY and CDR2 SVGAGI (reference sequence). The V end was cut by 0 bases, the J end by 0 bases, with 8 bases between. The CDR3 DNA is TGTGCCAGCAGTTACTCCCCCACCATGAACACTGAAGCTTTCTTT. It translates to CASSYSPTMNTEAFF.

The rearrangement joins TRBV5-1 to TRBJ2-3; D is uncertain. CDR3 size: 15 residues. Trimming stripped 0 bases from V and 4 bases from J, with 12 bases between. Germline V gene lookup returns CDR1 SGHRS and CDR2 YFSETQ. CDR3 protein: CASSLDPGSADTQYF. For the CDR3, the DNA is TGCGCCAGCAGCTTGGACCCGGGCTCAGCAGATACGCAGTATTTT. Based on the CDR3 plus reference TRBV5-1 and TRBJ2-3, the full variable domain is KAGVTQTPRYLIKTRGQQVTLSCSPISGHRSVSWYQQTPGQGLQFLFEYFSETQRNKGNFPGRFSGRQFSNSRSEMNVSTLELGDSALYLCASSLDPGSADTQYFGPGTRLTVL.

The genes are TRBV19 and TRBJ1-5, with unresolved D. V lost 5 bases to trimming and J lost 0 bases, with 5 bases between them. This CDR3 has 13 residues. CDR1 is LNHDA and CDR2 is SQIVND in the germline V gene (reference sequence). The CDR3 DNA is TGTGCCAGTAGTCCCTATAGCAATCAGCCCCAGCATTTT. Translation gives CASSPYSNQPQHF.

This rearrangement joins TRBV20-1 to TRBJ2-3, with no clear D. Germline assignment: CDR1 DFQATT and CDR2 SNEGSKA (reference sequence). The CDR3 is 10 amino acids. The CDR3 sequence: CRAAGDTQYF. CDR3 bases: TGCAGGGCCGCAGGAGATACGCAGTATTTT.

For the CDR3, the DNA is TGTGCCAGCTCAAATATACATTTACAAAGTCGGGCCAACGTCCTGACTTTC. It yields the protein CASSNIHLQSRANVLTF. V is TRBV18 and J is TRBJ2-6; no clear D gene. The CDR3 spans 17 residues. In germline, CDR1 is KGHSH, CDR2 LQKENI. V was shortened by 5 bases and J by 5 bases, with 19 bases between the two germline ends.

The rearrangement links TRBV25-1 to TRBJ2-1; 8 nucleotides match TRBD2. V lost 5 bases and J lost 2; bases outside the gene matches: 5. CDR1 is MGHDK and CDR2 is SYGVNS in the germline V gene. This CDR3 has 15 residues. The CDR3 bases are TGTGCCAGCAGTCGGGCGGGAGGAGCCTACAATGAGCAGTTCTTC. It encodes CASSRAGGAYNEQFF.

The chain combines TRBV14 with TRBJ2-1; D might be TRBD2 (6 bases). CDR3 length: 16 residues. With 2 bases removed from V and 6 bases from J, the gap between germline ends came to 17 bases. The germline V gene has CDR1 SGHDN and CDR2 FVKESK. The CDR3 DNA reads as TGTGCCAGCAGCCAAATCCGGCAGGGAGGACGCAATGAGCAGTTCTTC. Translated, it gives CASSQIRQGGRNEQFF.

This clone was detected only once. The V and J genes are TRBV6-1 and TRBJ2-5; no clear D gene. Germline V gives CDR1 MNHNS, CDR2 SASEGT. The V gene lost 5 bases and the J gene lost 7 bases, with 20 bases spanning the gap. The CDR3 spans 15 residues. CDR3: CASSPLWGISGTQYF. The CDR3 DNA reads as TGTGCCAGCAGTCCCCTTTGGGGTATTTCGGGGACCCAGTACTTC.

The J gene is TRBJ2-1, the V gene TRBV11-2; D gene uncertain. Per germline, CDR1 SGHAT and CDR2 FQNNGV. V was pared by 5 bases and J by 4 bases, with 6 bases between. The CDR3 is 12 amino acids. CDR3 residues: CASSGGYNEQFF. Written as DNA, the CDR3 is TGTGCCAGCAGCGGCGGATACAATGAGCAGTTCTTC. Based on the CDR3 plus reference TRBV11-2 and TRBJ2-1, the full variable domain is EAGVAQSPRYKIIEKRQSVAFWCNPISGHATLYWYQQILGQGPKLLIQFQNNGVVDDSQLPKDRFSAERLKGVDSTLKIQPAKLEDSAVYLCASSGGYNEQFFGPGTRLTVL.

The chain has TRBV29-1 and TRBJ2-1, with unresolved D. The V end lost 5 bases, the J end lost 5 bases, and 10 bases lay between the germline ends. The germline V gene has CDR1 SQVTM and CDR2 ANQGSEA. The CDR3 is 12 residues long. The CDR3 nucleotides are TGCAGCGTTCCATTCCTAAACAATGAGCAGTTCTTC. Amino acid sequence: CSVPFLNNEQFF.

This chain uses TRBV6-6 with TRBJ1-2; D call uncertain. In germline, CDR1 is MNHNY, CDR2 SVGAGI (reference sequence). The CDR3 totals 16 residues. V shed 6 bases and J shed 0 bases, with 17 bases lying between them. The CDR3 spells CASRPLGWFTNYGYTF. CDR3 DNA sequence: TGTGCCAGCAGACCATTGGGGTGGTTCACTAACTATGGCTACACCTTC.

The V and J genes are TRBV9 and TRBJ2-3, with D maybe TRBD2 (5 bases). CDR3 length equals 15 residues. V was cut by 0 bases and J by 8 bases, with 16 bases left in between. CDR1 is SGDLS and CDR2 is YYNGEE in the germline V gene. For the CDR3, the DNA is TGTGCCAGCAGCGTAGAGGACCGAACGAGGGTTACGCAGTATTTT. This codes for CASSVEDRTRVTQYF.

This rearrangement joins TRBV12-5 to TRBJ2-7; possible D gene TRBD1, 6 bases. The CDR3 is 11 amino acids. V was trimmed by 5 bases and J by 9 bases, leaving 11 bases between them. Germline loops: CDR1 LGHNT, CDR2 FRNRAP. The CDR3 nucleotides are TGTGCTAGTGGTCTAGGACAGACGCAGTACTTC. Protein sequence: CASGLGQTQYF. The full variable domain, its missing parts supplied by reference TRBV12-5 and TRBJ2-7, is DARVTQTPRHKVTEMGQEVTMRCQPILGHNTVFWYRQTMMQGLELLAYFRNRAPLDDSGMPKDRFSAEMPDATLATLKIQPSEPRDSAVYFCASGLGQTQYFGPGTRLTVT.

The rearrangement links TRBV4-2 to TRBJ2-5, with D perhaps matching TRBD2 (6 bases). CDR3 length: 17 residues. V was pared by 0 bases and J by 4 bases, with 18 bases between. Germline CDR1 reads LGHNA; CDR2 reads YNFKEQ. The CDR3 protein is CASSQERRGLGGETQYF. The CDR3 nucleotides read TGTGCCAGCAGCCAAGAGCGGAGAGGCCTCGGGGGAGAGACCCAGTACTTC.

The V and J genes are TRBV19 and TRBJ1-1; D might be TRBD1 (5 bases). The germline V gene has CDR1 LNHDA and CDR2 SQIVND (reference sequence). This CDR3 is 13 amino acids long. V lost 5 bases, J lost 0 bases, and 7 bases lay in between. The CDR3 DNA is TGTGCCAGTAGTGACAGACTGAACACTGAAGCTTTCTTT. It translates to CASSDRLNTEAFF.

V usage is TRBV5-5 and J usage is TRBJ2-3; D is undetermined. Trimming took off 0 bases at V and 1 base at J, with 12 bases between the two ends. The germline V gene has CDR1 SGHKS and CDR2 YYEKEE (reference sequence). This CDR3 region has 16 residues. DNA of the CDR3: TGTGCCAGCAGCTTGGCACCCAGCAAGGGCACAGATACGCAGTATTTT. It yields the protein CASSLAPSKGTDTQYF.

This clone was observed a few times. In DNA, the CDR3 is TGTGCCAGCAGTGACCTACAGGGAGGTTATGGCTACACCTTC. It specifies CASSDLQGGYGYTF. The chain employs TRBV6-1 and TRBJ1-2; D may be TRBD1 (6 bases). Germline-derived CDR1 and CDR2 are MNHNS and SASEGT. The V end lost 3 bases, the J end lost 5 bases, and 13 bases lay between the germline ends. CDR3 length: 14 residues.

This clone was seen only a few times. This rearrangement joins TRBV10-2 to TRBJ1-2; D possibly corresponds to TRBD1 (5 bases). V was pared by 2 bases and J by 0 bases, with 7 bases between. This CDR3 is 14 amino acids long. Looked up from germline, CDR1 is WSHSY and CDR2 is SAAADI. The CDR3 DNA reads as TGCGCCAGCAGTGAGGGGGCGCCTAACTATGGCTACACCTTC. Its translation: CASSEGAPNYGYTF.

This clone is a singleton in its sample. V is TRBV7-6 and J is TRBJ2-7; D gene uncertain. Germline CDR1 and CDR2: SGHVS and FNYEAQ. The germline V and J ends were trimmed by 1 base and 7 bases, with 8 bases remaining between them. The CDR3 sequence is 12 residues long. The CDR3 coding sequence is TGTGCCAGCAGCTTAGTTCCGACAGAGCAGTACTTC. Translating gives CASSLVPTEQYF.

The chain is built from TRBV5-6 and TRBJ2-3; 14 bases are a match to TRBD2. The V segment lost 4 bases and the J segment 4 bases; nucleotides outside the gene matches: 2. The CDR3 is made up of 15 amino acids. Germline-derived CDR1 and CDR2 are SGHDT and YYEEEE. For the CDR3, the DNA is TGTGCCAGCAGCGGGGGACTAGCGGGGGCAGATACGCAGTATTTT. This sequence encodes CASSGGLAGADTQYF.

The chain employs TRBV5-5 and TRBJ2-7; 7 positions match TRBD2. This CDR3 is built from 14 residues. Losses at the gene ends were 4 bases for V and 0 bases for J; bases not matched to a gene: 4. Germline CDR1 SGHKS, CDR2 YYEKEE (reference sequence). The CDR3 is CASSPRDYSYEQYF. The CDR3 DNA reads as TGTGCCAGCAGCCCGAGGGACTACTCCTACGAGCAGTACTTC.

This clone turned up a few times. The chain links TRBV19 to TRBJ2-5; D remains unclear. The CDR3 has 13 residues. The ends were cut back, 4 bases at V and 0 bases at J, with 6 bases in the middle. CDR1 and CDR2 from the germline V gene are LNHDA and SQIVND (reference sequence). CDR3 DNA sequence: TGTGCCAGTAGTAGGGCCTACCAAGAGACCCAGTACTTC. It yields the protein CASSRAYQETQYF.